This TCR beta chain was identified during a study of blood T cell repertoires in COVID-19. The wider study: PBMCs, B-cell-depleted T cells, or T cells were the source of the cDNA or gDNA that made up the material.

Per the original data handling: By means of reference gene primer amplification, nucleated cell counts were estimated. Assay: immunoSEQ multiplex PCR; the TCRdb copy retains only in-frame clones and omits some. V, J and clone size are taken as reported in that table, and D and trimming were inferred from the DNA itself. The sample includes some 200,000 clones, about nine tenths seen only once; the top ten take 2% to 2.5%. V lost 1 base and J 8 bases, leaving 9 bases between the germline ends. Germline lookup yields CDR1 SQVTM and CDR2 ANQGSEA. The CDR3 covers 12 residues. Enrollees, about 18 to 89 years old, lived in around 23 US areas. What the recovered Cohort 3 donors had was two negative PCRs, clearance, or symptom resolution.

This clonotype was sampled from a woman between 25 and 40 years old who had recovered from COVID-19. This chain links TRBV29-1 with TRBJ1-5; D possibly corresponds to TRBD1 (5 bases). Sequences were obtained from PBMCs or T cells enriched from blood (not recorded which). The CDR3, as DNA: TGCAGCGTTGAAGGGCAGGGTGAGCCCCAGCATTTT. The encoded protein is CSVEGQGEPQHF.